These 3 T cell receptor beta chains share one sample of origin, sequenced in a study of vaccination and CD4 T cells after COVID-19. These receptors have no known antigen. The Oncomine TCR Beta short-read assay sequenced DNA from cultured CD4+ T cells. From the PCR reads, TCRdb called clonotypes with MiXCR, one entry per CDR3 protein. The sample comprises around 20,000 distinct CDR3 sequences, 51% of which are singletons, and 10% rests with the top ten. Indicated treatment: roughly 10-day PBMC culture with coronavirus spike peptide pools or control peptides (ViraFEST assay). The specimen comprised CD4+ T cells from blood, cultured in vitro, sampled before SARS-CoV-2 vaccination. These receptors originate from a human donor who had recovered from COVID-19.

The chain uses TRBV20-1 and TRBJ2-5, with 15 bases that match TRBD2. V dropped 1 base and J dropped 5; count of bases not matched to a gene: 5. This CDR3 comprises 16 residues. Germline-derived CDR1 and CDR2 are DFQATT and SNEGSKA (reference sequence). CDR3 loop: CSARGTSGRARETQYF. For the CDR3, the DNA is TGCAGTGCTAGAGGGACTAGCGGGAGGGCCCGGGAGACCCAGTACTTC.

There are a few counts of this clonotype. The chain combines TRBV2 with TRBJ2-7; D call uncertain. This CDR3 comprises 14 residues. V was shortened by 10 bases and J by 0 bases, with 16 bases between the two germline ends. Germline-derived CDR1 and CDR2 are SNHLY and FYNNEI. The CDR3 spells CATSTDTISYEQYF. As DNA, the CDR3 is TGTGCCACTTCGACTGACACCATCTCCTACGAGCAGTACTTC.

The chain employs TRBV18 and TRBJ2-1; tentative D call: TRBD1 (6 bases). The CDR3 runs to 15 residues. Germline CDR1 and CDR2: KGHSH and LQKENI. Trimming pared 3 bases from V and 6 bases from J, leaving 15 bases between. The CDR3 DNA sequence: TGTGCCAGCTCACCGGGGGCCCAACTGGGCAATGAGCAGTTCTTC. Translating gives CASSPGAQLGNEQFF.